This passage covers 7 T cell receptor beta chains from one sample sequenced in a study of T cells of healthy individuals. TCRdb processed the 5' RACE reads anew with MiXCR; each CDR3 protein has one entry. The table has around 53,000 distinct CDR3 sequences, over 12% seen once. The source is a human donor in good health.

This clonotype was counted a few times. This CDR3 reads CASSNTGRDEQFF. The CDR3, as DNA: TGTGCCAGCAGTAATACAGGGCGGGATGAGCAGTTCTTC. The rearrangement joins TRBV7-9 to TRBJ2-1; TRBD1 is a possible D gene (6 bases). V dropped 6 bases and J dropped 8 bases, with 14 bases sitting between them. Germline V CDR1 and CDR2: SEHNR, FQNEAQ (reference sequence). The CDR3 is made up of 13 amino acids.

The chain uses TRBV5-1 and TRBJ2-1, with 10 bases matching TRBD2. This CDR3 region has 17 residues. The germline V gene encodes CDR1 SGHRS and CDR2 YFSETQ. V gave up 0 bases and J gave up 0 bases; unmatched junction bases: 3. This CDR3 reads CASSLGGLADSYNEQFF. In DNA form, the CDR3 reads TGCGCCAGCAGCTTGGGAGGACTAGCGGACTCCTACAATGAGCAGTTCTTC.

This clonotype has at least ten counts. This chain links TRBV23-1 with TRBJ2-2; D uncertain. TRBV23-1 is recorded as an ORF, its role being uncertain. V was trimmed by 0 bases and J by 4 bases, leaving 6 bases between them. CDR3 length: 14 amino acids. The CDR3 loop is CASSQSSLTGELFF. Here the CDR3 DNA reads TGCGCCAGCAGTCAATCGAGCCTCACCGGGGAGCTGTTTTTT.

The chain employs TRBV7-9 and TRBJ2-7; 7 bases fit TRBD1. V trimming: 8 bases; J trimming: 3 bases; junction bases outside the gene matches: 7. Germline CDR1 SEHNR, CDR2 FQNEAQ (reference sequence). The CDR3 is 13 residues long. CDR3 coding DNA: TGTGCCAGCCGCCCCGCAGGGGGCTACGAGCAGTACTTC. Translated: CASRPAGGYEQYF.

This clonotype occurred many times. The chain links TRBV5-1 to TRBJ1-6; no reliable D call. The CDR3 length is 15 residues. Germline assignment: CDR1 SGHRS and CDR2 YFSETQ. The germline V and J ends were trimmed by 0 bases and 3 bases, with 7 bases remaining between them. As DNA, the CDR3 is TGCGCCAGCAGCTTGGATGGAGGCTATAATTCACCCCTCCACTTT. It yields the protein CASSLDGGYNSPLHF. Drawing the rest from reference TRBV5-1 and TRBJ1-6, the complete variable domain is KAGVTQTPRYLIKTRGQQVTLSCSPISGHRSVSWYQQTPGQGLQFLFEYFSETQRNKGNFPGRFSGRQFSNSRSEMNVSTLELGDSALYLCASSLDGGYNSPLHFGNGTRLTVT.

The table lists this clonotype with many counts. The chain couples TRBV6-2 or TRBV6-3 to TRBJ1-5; the D gene is possibly TRBD1 (6 bases). The CDR3 runs 15 residues. Germline-derived CDR1 and CDR2 are MNHEY and SVGEGT. V was shortened by 1 base and J by 4 bases, with 11 bases between the two germline ends. The CDR3 DNA is TGTGCCAGCAGTTACTATGGTGACAGGAATCAGCCCCAGCATTTT. This sequence encodes CASSYYGDRNQPQHF.

This clonotype was counted a few times. The chain couples TRBV5-6 to TRBJ2-1; D possibly matches TRBD1 or TRBD2 (7 bases each). Germline CDR1 is SGHDT and CDR2 is YYEEEE. V was trimmed by 4 bases and J by 3 bases, leaving 17 bases between them. The CDR3 loop spans 16 amino acids. CDR3 region: CASSPAPRGGYNEQFF. DNA of the CDR3: TGTGCCAGCAGCCCGGCGCCCAGGGGGGGCTACAATGAGCAGTTCTTC.